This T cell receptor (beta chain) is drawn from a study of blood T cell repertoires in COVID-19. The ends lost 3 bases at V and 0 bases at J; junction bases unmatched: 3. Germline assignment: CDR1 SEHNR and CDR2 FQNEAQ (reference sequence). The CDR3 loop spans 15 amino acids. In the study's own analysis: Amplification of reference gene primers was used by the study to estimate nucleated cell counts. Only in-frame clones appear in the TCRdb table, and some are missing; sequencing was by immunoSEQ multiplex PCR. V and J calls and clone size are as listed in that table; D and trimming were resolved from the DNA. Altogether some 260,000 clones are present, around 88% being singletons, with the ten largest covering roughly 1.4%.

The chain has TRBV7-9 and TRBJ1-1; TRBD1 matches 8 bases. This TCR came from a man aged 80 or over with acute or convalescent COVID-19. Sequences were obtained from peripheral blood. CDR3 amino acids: CASSFRTGMNTEAFF. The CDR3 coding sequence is TGTGCCAGCAGCTTTCGGACAGGGATGAACACTGAAGCTTTCTTT. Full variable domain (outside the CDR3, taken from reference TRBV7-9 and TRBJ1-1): DTGVSQNPRHKITKRGQNVTFRCDPISEHNRLYWYRQTLGQGPEFLTYFQNEAQLEKSRLLSDRFSAERPKGSFSTLEIQRTEQGDSAMYLCASSFRTGMNTEAFFGQGTRLTVV.